Below, one TCR beta chain is given with its context. Self-reported history from a screening survey and questionnaire set each donor's cohort. Recovery meant two consecutive negative NP/OP PCR tests, professional clearance, or resolved symptoms. Germline V lookup: CDR1 SEHNR, CDR2 FQNEAQ (reference sequence). Trimming stripped 2 bases from V and 3 bases from J, with 11 bases between. CDR3 size: 15 residues. These data belong to a study of blood T cell repertoires in COVID-19. Whole-study context: Spain, Italy and the United States supplied samples that represented acute and convalescent COVID-19.

The authors' processing: Amplification of reference gene primers was used by the study to estimate nucleated cell counts. The protocol was immunoSEQ multiplex PCR, while the TCRdb copy is restricted to in-frame clones and leaves out a portion. From that table come the V and J calls and clone size; the DNA was used to work out D and trimming. The sample records around 200,000 clones, 88% being singletons. Sequenced input: PBMCs or T cells enriched from blood (not recorded which). The receptor was derived from a woman between 25 and 40 years old who had recovered from COVID-19. The V and J genes are TRBV7-9 and TRBJ1-5; perhaps TRBD1 as D (6 bases). CDR3 coding DNA: TGTGCCAGCAGCTTACTCAACAGGGTCAATCAGCCCCAGCATTTT. Protein product: CASSLLNRVNQPQHF.